These 16 T cell receptor beta chains came from one sample sequenced in a study of STAT5B mutations in CD4+ large granular lymphocyte leukemia. Clones were read by immunoSEQ multiplex PCR, and TCRdb kept only the in-frame ones, dropping some. The repertoire holds fewer than 35,000 clones, with 78% as singletons. Sequencing was performed on CD4+ T cells from blood buffy coats. Receptor source: a human donor in good health.

This clone was picked up one time. The chain joins TRBV6-1 to TRBJ2-1; D assignment may be TRBD1 or TRBD2 (5 bases each). The CDR3 is 13 amino acids. Between the trimmed V and J ends, which lost 6 bases and 5 bases, there was a span of 11 bases. Germline-derived CDR1 and CDR2 are MNHNS and SASEGT. The CDR3 DNA sequence: TGTGCCAGCAGCCCGGGACCGGACAATGAGCAGTTCTTC. Translating gives CASSPGPDNEQFF.

The chain uses TRBV11-3 and TRBJ1-3; D not certain. The CDR3 is made up of 13 amino acids. Germline V CDR1 and CDR2: SGHNT, YENEEA. Trimming pared 5 bases from V and 1 base from J, leaving 6 bases between. In nucleotides, the CDR3 is TGTGCCAGCAGCGGGGAGTCTGGAAACACCATATATTTT. It is translated as CASSGESGNTIYF.

The chain carries TRBV6-4 and TRBJ2-1; D unresolved. V was trimmed by 6 bases and J by 10 bases, leaving 7 bases between them. CDR3 size: 10 residues. The germline V gene has CDR1 MRHNA and CDR2 SNTAGT. CDR3 sequence: CASSAPEQFF. Written as DNA, the CDR3 is TGTGCCAGCAGCGCACCCGAGCAGTTCTTC.

V gene TRBV19 combines with J gene TRBJ1-4; D is undetermined. The ends were cut back, 2 bases at V and 8 bases at J, with 12 bases in the middle. The CDR3 extends over 14 amino acids. Germline CDR1 reads LNHDA; CDR2 reads SQIVND (reference sequence). The CDR3 bases are TGTGCCAGTAGTATACCCGGGATCGAGGAAAAACTGTTTTTT. It codes for CASSIPGIEEKLFF.

The J gene is TRBJ2-7, the V gene TRBV19; 8 nucleotides align to TRBD2. Germline V CDR1 and CDR2: LNHDA, SQIVND (reference sequence). Losses at the gene ends were 10 bases for V and 0 bases for J; bases not matched to a gene: 5. This CDR3 region has 13 residues. CDR3 DNA: TGTGCCACCCGGGGGGGGAGCTCCTACGAGCAGTACTTC. The encoded protein is CATRGGSSYEQYF.

The rearrangement joins TRBV11-2 to TRBJ2-7, with 9 nucleotides matching TRBD2. The CDR3 spans 15 residues. Germline CDR1 and CDR2: SGHAT and FQNNGV. The J segment lost 0 bases and the V segment lost 5 bases, leaving 5 bases of the junction unmatched. Here the CDR3 DNA reads TGTGCCAGCAGCCTTAGCGGGAGTTTCTCCTACGAGCAGTACTTC. As protein: CASSLSGSFSYEQYF.

The V call is TRBV4-2, the J call TRBJ1-1, with TRBD1 matching 12 bases. CDR1 is LGHNA, CDR2 YNFKEQ, per germline. This CDR3 comprises 19 residues. V trimming: 0 bases; J trimming: 4 bases; junction bases outside the gene matches: 12. The CDR3 DNA follows: TGTGCCAGCAGCCAAGATCGGGACAGGGGGCGCAGTGAGGCCACTGAAGCTTTCTTT. Translation: CASSQDRDRGRSEATEAFF.

The chain is built from TRBV11-3 and TRBJ2-3; 16 bases are shared with TRBD2. Unmatched junction bases numbered 8, after V lost 5 bases and J lost 3 bases. Germline-derived CDR1 and CDR2 are SGHNT and YENEEA. CDR3 length: 18 amino acids. CDR3 protein: CASSRGLAGGIKTDTQYF. As DNA, the CDR3 is TGTGCCAGCAGCCGGGGACTAGCGGGAGGGATAAAAACAGATACGCAGTATTTT.

The J gene is TRBJ2-5, the V gene TRBV7-8, with a weak D call TRBD2 (6 bases). Between the trimmed V and J ends, which lost 2 bases and 4 bases, there was a span of 11 bases. Germline V gene lookup returns CDR1 SGHVS and CDR2 FQNEAQ. CDR3 length: 14 amino acids. DNA of the CDR3: TGTGCCAGCAGCTTACCGGGACTGTTAGAGACCCAGTACTTC. Its translation is CASSLPGLLETQYF. The complete variable domain, with remaining parts taken from reference TRBV7-8 and TRBJ2-5, reads GAGVSQSPRYKVAKRGQDVALRCDPISGHVSLFWYQQALGQGPEFLTYFQNEAQLDKSGLPSDRFFAERPEGSVSTLKIQRTQQEDSAVYLCASSLPGLLETQYFGPGTRLLVL.

The V call is TRBV27, the J call TRBJ2-2; D perhaps matches TRBD1 (7 bases). V lost 5 bases and J lost 3, with 13 bases in between. Germline V gives CDR1 MNHEY, CDR2 SMNVEV (reference sequence). This CDR3 is built from 15 residues. The CDR3: CASSPQGGYTGELFF. The CDR3 DNA reads TGTGCCAGCAGTCCCCAGGGGGGCTACACCGGGGAGCTGTTTTTT.

The chain carries TRBV6-1 and TRBJ1-5; 7 nucleotides align to TRBD1. CDR1 is MNHNS, CDR2 SASEGT, per germline. There are 12 residues in the CDR3. V shed 4 bases and J 13 bases; nucleotides not matched to a gene: 7. The CDR3 sequence is CASSAYRDSQHF. Written as DNA, the CDR3 is TGTGCCAGCAGTGCCTACCGGGACAGTCAGCATTTT.

The chain employs TRBV7-9 and TRBJ1-2; D gene uncertain. Per germline, CDR1 SEHNR and CDR2 FQNEAQ (reference sequence). V lost 5 bases, J lost 2 bases, and 9 bases lay in between. The CDR3 length is 13 residues. CDR3 nucleotide sequence: TGTGCCAGCAGCCCCCAAGAGAACTATGGCTACACCTTC. It codes for CASSPQENYGYTF.

The chain combines TRBV5-1 with TRBJ1-1; possibly TRBD1 for D (5 bases). The CDR3 loop spans 15 amino acids. Germline CDR1 reads SGHRS; CDR2 reads YFSETQ. V lost 7 bases, J lost 1 base, and 17 bases lay in between. The CDR3 DNA sequence: TGCGCCAGCGCAACACGGGCAGGGCGGAACACTGAAGCTTTCTTT. Its protein is CASATRAGRNTEAFF.

In this sample, this clone turned up a few times. The chain joins TRBV2 to TRBJ2-7, with 8 nucleotides matching TRBD2. Germline CDR1 and CDR2: SNHLY and FYNNEI. V shed 0 bases, J shed 9 bases, and the junction held 4 bases outside the gene matches. There are 13 residues in the CDR3. The CDR3 sequence is CASSEATREAQYF. In nucleotides, the CDR3 is TGTGCCAGCAGTGAAGCGACGCGGGAGGCGCAGTACTTC.

The chain carries TRBV30 and TRBJ1-1, with TRBD1 matching 9 bases. This CDR3 comprises 16 residues. V lost 4 bases, J lost 4 bases, and 13 bases stayed unmatched. CDR1 is GTSNPN, CDR2 SVGIG, per germline (reference sequence). The CDR3 sequence: CAWTGQGRGGGTEAFF. The CDR3 coding sequence is TGTGCCTGGACCGGACAGGGGCGAGGGGGTGGCACTGAAGCTTTCTTT.

The chain couples TRBV7-2 to TRBJ1-1, with TRBD1 as a possible D gene (6 bases). Germline V gene data show CDR1 as SGHTA and CDR2 as FQGNSA. This CDR3 is 13 amino acids long. The V end lost 5 bases, the J end lost 1 base, and 8 bases lay between the germline ends. For the CDR3, the DNA is TGTGCCAGCAGCCCGGGACAGAACACTGAAGCTTTCTTT. Its translation: CASSPGQNTEAFF.